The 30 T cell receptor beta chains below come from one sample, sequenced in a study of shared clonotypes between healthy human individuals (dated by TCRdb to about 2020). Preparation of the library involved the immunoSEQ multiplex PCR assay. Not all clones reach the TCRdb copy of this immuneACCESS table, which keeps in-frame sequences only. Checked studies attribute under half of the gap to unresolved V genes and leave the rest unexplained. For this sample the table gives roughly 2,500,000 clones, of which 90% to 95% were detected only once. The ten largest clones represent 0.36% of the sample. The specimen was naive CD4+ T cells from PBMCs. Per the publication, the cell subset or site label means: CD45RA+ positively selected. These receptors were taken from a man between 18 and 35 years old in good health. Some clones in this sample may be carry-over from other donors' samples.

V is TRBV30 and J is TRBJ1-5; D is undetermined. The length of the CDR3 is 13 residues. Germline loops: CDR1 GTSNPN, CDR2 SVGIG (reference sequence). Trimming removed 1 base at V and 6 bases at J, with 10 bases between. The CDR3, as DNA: TGTGCCTGGAGTGATGATCAACGTCAGCCCCAGCATTTT. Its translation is CAWSDDQRQPQHF.

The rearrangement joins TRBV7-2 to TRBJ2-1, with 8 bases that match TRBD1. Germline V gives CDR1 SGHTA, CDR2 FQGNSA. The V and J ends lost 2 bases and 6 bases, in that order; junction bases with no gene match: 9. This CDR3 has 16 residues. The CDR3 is CASSLIAGGLSNEQFF. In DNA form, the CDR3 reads TGTGCCAGCAGCTTAATCGCAGGGGGCCTTTCCAATGAGCAGTTCTTC.

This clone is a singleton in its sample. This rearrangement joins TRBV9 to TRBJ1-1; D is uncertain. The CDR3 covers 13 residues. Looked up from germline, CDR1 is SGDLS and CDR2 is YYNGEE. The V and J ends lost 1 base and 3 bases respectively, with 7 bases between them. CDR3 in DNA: TGTGCCAGCAGCGTAACACCTTACACTGAAGCTTTCTTT. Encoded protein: CASSVTPYTEAFF.

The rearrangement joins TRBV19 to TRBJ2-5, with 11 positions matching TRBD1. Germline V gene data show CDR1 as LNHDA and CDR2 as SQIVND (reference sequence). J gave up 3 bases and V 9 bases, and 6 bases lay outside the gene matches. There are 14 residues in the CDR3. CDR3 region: CASRDRGAKETQYF. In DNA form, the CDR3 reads TGTGCCAGCAGGGACAGGGGGGCGAAAGAGACCCAGTACTTC.

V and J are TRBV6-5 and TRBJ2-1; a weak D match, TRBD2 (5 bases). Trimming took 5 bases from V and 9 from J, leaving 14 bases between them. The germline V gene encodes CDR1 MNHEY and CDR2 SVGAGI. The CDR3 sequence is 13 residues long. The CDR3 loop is CASSEWERREQFF. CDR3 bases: TGTGCCAGCAGTGAATGGGAGCGGCGTGAGCAGTTCTTC.

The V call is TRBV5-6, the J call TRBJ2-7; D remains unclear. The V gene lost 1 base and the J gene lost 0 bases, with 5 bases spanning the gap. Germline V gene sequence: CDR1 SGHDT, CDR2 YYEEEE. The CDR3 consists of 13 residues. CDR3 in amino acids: CASSLFPSYEQYF. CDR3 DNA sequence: TGTGCCAGCAGCTTGTTCCCCTCCTACGAGCAGTACTTC.

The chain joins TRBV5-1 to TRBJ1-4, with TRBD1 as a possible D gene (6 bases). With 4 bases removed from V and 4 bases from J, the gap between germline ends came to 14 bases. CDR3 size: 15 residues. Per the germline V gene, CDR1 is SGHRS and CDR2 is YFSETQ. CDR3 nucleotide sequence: TGCGCCAGCAGCACACAGGGAGGGGTTAATGAAAAACTGTTTTTT. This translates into CASSTQGGVNEKLFF.

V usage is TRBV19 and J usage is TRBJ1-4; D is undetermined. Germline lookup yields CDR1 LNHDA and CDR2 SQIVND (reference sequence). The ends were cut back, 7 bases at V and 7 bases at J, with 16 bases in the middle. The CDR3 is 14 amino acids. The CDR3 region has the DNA TGTGCCAGTAACGGCGGAGGACTGGGTGAAAAACTGTTTTTT. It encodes CASNGGGLGEKLFF.

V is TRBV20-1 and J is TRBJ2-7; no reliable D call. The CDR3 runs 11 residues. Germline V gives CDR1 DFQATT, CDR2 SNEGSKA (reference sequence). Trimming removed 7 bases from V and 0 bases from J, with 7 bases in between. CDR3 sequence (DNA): TGCAGTGGTACCTACTCCTACGAGCAGTACTTC. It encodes CSGTYSYEQYF.

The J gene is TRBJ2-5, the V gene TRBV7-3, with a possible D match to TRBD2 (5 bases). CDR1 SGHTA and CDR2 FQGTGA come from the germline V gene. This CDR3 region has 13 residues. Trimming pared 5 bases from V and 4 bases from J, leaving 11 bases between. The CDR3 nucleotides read TGTGCCAGCAGCCCAGAGGGCGGAGAGACCCAGTACTTC. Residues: CASSPEGGETQYF. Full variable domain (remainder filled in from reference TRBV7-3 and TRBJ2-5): GAGVSQTPSNKVTEKGKYVELRCDPISGHTALYWYRQSLGQGPEFLIYFQGTGAADDSGLPNDRFFAVRPEGSVSTLKIQRTERGDSAVYLCASSPEGGETQYFGPGTRLLVL.

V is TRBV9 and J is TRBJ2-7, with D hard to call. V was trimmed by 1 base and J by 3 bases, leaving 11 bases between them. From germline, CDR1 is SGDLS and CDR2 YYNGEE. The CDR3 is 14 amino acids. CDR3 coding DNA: TGTGCCAGCAGCGTATGGCCCGGGCACTACGAGCAGTACTTC. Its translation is CASSVWPGHYEQYF.

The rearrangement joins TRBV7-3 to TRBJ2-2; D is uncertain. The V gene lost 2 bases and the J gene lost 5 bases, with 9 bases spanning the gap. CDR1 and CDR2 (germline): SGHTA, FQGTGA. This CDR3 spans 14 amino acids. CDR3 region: CASSLEAITGELFF. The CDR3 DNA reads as TGTGCCAGCAGCTTAGAGGCAATTACCGGGGAGCTGTTTTTT.

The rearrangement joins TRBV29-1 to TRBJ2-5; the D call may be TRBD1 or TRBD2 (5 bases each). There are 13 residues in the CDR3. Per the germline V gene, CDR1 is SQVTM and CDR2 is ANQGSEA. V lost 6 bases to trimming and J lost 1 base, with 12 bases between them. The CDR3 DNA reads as TGCAGCGTCACGGGACGGTTCCAAGAGACCCAGTACTTC. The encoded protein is CSVTGRFQETQYF.

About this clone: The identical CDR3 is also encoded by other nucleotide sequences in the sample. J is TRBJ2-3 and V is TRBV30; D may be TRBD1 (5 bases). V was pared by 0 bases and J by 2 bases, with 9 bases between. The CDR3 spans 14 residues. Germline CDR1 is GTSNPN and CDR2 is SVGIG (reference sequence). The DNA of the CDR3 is TGTGCCTGGAGTGTGGGGCTAATCACAGATACGCAGTATTTT. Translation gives CAWSVGLITDTQYF.

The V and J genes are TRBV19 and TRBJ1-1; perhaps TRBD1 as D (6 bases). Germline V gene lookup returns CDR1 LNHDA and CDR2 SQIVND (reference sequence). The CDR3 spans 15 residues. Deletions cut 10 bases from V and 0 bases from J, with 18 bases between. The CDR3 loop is CATRRPGQLNTEAFF. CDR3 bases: TGTGCCACCCGACGCCCCGGACAGTTGAACACTGAAGCTTTCTTT. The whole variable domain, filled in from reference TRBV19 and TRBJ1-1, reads DGGITQSPKYLFRKEGQNVTLSCEQNLNHDAMYWYRQDPGQGLRLIYYSQIVNDFQKGDIAEGYSVSREKKESFPLTVTSAQKNPTAFYLCATRRPGQLNTEAFFGQGTRLTVV.

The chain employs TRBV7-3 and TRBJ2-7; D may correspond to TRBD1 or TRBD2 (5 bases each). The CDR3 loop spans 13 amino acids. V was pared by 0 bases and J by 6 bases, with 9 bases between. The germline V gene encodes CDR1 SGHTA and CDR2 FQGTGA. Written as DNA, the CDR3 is TGTGCCAGCAGCTTAACGAGGGACGGCGAGCAGTACTTC. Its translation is CASSLTRDGEQYF.

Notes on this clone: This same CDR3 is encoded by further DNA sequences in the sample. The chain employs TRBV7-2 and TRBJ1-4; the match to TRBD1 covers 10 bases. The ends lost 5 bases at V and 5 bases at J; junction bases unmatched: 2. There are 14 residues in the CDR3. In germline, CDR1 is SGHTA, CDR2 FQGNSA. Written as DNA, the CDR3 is TGTGCCAGCAGCCTGGGACAGGGGAATGAAAAACTGTTTTTT. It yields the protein CASSLGQGNEKLFF.

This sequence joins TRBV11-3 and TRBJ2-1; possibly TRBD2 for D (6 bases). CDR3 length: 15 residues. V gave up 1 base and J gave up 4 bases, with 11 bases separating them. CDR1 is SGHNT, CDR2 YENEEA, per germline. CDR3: CASSLVTGDYNEQFF. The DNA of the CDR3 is TGTGCCAGCAGCTTAGTGACGGGGGATTACAATGAGCAGTTCTTC.

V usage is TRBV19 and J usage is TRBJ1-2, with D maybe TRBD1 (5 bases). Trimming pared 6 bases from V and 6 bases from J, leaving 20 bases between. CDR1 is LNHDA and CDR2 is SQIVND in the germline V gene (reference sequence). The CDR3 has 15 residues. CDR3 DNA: TGTGCCAGTAGCAGGTCTTCGGGGCGCCTGGATGGCTACACCTTC. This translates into CASSRSSGRLDGYTF.

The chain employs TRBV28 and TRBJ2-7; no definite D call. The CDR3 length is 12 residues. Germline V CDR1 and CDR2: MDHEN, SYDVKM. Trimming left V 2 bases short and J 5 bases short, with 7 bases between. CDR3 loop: CASSLIQNEQYF. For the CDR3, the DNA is TGTGCCAGCAGTTTAATACAGAACGAGCAGTACTTC.

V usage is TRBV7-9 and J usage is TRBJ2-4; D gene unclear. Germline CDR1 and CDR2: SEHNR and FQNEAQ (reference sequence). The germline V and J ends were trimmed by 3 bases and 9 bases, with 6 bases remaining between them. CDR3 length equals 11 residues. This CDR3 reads CASSFGPIQYF. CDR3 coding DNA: TGTGCCAGCAGCTTCGGACCCATTCAGTACTTC.

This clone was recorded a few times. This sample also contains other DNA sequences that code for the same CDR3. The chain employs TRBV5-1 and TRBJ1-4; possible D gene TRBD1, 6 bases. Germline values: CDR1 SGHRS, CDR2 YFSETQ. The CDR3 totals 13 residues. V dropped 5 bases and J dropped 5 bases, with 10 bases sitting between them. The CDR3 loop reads CASRGQGNEKLFF. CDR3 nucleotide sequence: TGCGCCAGCAGGGGACAAGGGAATGAAAAACTGTTTTTT. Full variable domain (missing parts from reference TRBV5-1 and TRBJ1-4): KAGVTQTPRYLIKTRGQQVTLSCSPISGHRSVSWYQQTPGQGLQFLFEYFSETQRNKGNFPGRFSGRQFSNSRSEMNVSTLELGDSALYLCASRGQGNEKLFFGSGTQLSVL.

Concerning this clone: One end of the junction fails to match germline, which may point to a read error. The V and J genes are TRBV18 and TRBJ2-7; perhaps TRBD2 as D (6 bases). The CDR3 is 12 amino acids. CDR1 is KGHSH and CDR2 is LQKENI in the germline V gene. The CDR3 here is CASSRDSSEQYF. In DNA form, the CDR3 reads TGTGCCAGCTCCCGGGACTCCTCCGAGCAGTACTTC.

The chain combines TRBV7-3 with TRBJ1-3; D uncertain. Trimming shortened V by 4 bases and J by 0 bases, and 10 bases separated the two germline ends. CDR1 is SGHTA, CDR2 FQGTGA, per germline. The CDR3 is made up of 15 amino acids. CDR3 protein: CASSSRPGSGNTIYF. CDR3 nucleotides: TGTGCCAGCAGCTCAAGACCCGGCTCTGGAAACACCATATATTTT. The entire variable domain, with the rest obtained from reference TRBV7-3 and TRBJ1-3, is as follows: GAGVSQTPSNKVTEKGKYVELRCDPISGHTALYWYRQSLGQGPEFLIYFQGTGAADDSGLPNDRFFAVRPEGSVSTLKIQRTERGDSAVYLCASSSRPGSGNTIYFGEGSWLTVV.

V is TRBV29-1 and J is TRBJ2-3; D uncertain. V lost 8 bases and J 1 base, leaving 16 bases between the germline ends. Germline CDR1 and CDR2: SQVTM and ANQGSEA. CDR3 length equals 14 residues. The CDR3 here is CSTFDGPGTDTQYF. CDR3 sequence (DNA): TGCAGCACCTTCGACGGCCCAGGCACAGATACGCAGTATTTT.

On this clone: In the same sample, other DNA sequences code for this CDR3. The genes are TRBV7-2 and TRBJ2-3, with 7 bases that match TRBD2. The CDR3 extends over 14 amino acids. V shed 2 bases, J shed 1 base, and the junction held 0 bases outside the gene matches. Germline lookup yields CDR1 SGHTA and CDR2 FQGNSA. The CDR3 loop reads CASSLRGGTDTQYF. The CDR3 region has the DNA TGTGCCAGCAGCTTACGGGGGGGCACAGATACGCAGTATTTT. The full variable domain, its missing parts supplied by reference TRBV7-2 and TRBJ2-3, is GAGVSQSPSNKVTEKGKDVELRCDPISGHTALYWYRQSLGQGLEFLIYFQGNSAPDKSGLPSDRFSAERTGGSVSTLTIQRTQQEDSAVYLCASSLRGGTDTQYFGPGTRLTVL.

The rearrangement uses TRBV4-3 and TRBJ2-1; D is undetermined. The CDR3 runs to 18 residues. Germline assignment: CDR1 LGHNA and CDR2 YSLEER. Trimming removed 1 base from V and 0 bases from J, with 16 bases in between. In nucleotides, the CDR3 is TGCGCCAGCAGCCAAGCTCATTTGGTCTCCTACTCCTACAATGAGCAGTTCTTC. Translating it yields CASSQAHLVSYSYNEQFF.

The CDR3 region is CASRTSGLNIQYF. The CDR3 DNA reads as TGTGCCAGTAGAACTAGCGGACTAAACATTCAGTACTTC. The rearrangement links TRBV19 to TRBJ2-4, with 8 bases fitting TRBD2. The V segment lost 6 bases and the J segment 6 bases; nucleotides outside the gene matches: 4. The CDR3 is 13 amino acids. Germline assignment: CDR1 LNHDA and CDR2 SQIVND (reference sequence).

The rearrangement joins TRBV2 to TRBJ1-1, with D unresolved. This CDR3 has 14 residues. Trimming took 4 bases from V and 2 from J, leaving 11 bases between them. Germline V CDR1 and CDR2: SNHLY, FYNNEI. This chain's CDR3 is CASSAAGHNTEAFF. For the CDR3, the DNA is TGTGCCAGCAGTGCGGCAGGCCATAACACTGAAGCTTTCTTT.

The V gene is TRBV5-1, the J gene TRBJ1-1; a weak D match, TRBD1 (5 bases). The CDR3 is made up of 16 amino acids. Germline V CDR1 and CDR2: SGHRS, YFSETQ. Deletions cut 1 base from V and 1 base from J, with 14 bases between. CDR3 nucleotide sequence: TGCGCCAGCAGCTTGTGGTCTTCGGGGGGGAACACTGAAGCTTTCTTT. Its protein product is CASSLWSSGGNTEAFF.